This T cell receptor (beta chain) stems from a study of identical twins. Donors uniformly comprised healthy Caucasians. TCRdb fed the 5' RACE reads into MiXCR, producing one record per CDR3 protein. This table holds 150,000 or so distinct CDR3 sequences, 3% to 4.5% found once. The CDR3 sequence is 11 residues long. Germline V gene data show CDR1 as MNHEY and CDR2 as SVGAGI. Trimming took off 7 bases at V and 6 bases at J, with 9 bases between the two ends. This clonotype was seen many times. This clonotype was sampled from a man aged 18 to 29 in good health. The chain is built from TRBV6-5 and TRBJ1-2, with unresolved D. Sequencing was carried out using memory T cells sorted from blood. In DNA form, the CDR3 reads TGTGCCAGCATAAGTACCCATGGCTACACCTTC. Its translation: CASISTHGYTF.